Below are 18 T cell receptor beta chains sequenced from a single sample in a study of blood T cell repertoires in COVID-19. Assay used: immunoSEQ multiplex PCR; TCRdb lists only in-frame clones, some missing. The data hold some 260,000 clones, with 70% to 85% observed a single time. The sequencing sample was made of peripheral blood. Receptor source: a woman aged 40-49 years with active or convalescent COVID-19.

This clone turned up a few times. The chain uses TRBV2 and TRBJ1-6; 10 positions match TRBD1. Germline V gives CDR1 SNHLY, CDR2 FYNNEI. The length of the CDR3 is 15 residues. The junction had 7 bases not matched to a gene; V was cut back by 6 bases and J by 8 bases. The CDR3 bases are TGTGCCAGCAGATTCGCGGGGACAGGGGATTCACCCCTCCACTTT. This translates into CASRFAGTGDSPLHF. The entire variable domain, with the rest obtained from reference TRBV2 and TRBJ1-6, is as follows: EPEVTQTPSHQVTQMGQEVILRCVPISNHLYFYWYRQILGQKVEFLVSFYNNEISEKSEIFDDQFSVERPDGSNFTLKIRSTKLEDSAMYFCASRFAGTGDSPLHFGNGTRLTVT.

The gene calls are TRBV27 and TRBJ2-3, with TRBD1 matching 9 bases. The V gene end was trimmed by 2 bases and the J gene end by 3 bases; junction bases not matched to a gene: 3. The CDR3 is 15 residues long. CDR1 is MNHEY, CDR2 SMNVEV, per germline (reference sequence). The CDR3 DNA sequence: TGTGCCAGCAGTTTAGAGACAGGGGGGACAGATACGCAGTATTTT. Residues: CASSLETGGTDTQYF.

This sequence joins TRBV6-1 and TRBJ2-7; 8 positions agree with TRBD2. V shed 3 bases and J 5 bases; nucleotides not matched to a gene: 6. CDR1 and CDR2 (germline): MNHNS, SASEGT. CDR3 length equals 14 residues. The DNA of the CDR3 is TGTGCCAGCAGTGATCGGGGGGGCCCCAACGAGCAGTACGTC. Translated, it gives CASSDRGGPNEQYV.

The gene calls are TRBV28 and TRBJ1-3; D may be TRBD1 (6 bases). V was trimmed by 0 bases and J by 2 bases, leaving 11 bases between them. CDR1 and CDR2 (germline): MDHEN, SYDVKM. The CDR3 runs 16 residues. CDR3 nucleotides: TGTGCCAGCAGTTTATGGGACAGCTTCACTGGAAACACCATATATTTT. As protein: CASSLWDSFTGNTIYF.

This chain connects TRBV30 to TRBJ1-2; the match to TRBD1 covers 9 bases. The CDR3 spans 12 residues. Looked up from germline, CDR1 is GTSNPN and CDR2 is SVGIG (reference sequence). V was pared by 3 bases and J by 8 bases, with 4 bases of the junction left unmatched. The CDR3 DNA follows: TGTGCCTGGAGACAGGGGGCGGAGGGCTACACCTTC. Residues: CAWRQGAEGYTF.

The CDR3 loop is CSASEQGANTEAFF. The CDR3 DNA follows: TGCAGTGCTAGTGAACAGGGGGCGAACACTGAAGCTTTCTTT. The V and J genes are TRBV20-1 and TRBJ1-1; TRBD1 matches at 9 bases. Germline-derived CDR1 and CDR2 are DFQATT and SNEGSKA (reference sequence). J was trimmed by 1 base and V by 3 bases; bases with no gene match: 3. The CDR3 consists of 14 residues.

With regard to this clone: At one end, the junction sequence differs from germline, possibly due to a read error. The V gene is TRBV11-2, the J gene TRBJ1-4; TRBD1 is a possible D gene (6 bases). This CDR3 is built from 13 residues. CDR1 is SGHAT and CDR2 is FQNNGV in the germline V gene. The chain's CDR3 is CASSLGQDEKLFF. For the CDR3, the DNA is TGTGCCAGCAGCTTAGGACAGGATGAGAAACTGTTTTTT.

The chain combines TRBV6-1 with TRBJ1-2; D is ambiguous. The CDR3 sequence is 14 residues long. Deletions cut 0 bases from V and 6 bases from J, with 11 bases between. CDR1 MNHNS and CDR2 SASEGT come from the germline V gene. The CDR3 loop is CASSEAGGVNGYTF. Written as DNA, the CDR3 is TGTGCCAGCAGTGAAGCAGGCGGGGTTAATGGCTACACCTTC.

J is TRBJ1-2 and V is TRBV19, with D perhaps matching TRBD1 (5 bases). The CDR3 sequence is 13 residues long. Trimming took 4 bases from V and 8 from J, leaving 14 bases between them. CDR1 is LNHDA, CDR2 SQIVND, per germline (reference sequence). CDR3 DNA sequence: TGTGCCAGTAGTACCCAGGGCATGAGCGGCTACACCTTC. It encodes CASSTQGMSGYTF.

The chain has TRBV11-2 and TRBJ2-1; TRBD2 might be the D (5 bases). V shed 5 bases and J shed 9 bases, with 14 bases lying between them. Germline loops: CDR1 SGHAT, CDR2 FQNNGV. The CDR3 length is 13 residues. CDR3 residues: CASSIVGRGEQFF. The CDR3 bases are TGTGCCAGCAGCATAGTGGGTCGGGGTGAGCAGTTCTTC.

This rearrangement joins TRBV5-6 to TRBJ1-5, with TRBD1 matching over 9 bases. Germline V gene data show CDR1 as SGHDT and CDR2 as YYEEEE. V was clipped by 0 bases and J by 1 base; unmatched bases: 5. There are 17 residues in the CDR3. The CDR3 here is CASSLGQGGKSNQPQHF. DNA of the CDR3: TGTGCCAGCAGCTTGGGACAGGGGGGGAAGAGCAATCAGCCCCAGCATTTT.

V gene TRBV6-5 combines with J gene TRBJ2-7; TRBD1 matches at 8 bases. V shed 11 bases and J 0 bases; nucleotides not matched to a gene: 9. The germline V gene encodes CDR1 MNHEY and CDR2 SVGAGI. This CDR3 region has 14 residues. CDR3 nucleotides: TGTGCCGGTGGAAAGGACAGGGACTCCTACGAGCAGTACTTC. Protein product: CAGGKDRDSYEQYF.

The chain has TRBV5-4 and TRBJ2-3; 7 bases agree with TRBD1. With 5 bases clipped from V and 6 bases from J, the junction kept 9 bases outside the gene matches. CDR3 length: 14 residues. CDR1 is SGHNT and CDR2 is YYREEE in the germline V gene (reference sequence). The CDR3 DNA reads TGTGCCAGCAGTCCTGGACAGGCGGCCGATACGCAGTATTTT. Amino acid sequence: CASSPGQAADTQYF.

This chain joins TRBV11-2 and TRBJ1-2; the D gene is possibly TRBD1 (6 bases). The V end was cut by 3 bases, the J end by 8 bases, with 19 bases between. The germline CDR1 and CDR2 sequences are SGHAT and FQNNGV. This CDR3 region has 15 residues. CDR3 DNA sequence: TGTGCCAGCAGCTTGATTCCGGTCAGGGGCTACGGCTACACCTTC. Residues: CASSLIPVRGYGYTF.

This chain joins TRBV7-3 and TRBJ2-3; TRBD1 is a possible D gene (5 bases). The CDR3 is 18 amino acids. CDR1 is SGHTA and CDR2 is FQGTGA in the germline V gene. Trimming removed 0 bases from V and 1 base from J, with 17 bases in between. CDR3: CASSLTDLRGHGTDTQYF. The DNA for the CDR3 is TGTGCCAGCAGCTTAACGGACCTAAGGGGCCACGGCACAGATACGCAGTATTTT.

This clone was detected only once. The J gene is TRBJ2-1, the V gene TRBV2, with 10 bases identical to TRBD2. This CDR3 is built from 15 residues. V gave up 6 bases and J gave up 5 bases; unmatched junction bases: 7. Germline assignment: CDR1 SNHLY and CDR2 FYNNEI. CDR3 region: CASRAQRGGDNEQFF. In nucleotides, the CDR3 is TGTGCCAGCAGGGCCCAGCGGGGGGGCGACAATGAGCAGTTCTTC.

The CDR3 coding sequence is TGTGCCACCCAGGGGGCATTAAATTCACCCCTCCACTTT. Its protein is CATQGALNSPLHF. The chain is built from TRBV15 and TRBJ1-6; 8 bases fit TRBD1. The V gene's germline CDR1 is LNHNV and CDR2 YYDKDF (reference sequence). V shed 8 bases, J shed 7 bases, and the junction held 4 bases outside the gene matches. The CDR3 has 13 residues.

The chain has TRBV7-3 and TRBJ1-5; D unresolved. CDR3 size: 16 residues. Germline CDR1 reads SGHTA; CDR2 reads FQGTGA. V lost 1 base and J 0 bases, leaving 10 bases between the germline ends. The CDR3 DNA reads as TGTGCCAGCAGCTTAAATTCTCGGGGTAGCAATCAGCCCCAGCATTTT. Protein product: CASSLNSRGSNQPQHF. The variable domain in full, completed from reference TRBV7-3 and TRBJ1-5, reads GAGVSQTPSNKVTEKGKYVELRCDPISGHTALYWYRQSLGQGPEFLIYFQGTGAADDSGLPNDRFFAVRPEGSVSTLKIQRTERGDSAVYLCASSLNSRGSNQPQHFGDGTRLSIL.